The following is a T cell receptor beta chain sequence with its context. No antigen is known for it. This table comes from immunoSEQ multiplex PCR, and its TCRdb copy is limited to in-frame clones, with some not included. The table shows around 85,000 clones, with approximately 89% occurring only once. The V end lost 0 bases, the J end lost 6 bases, and 11 bases lay between the germline ends. The germline gives CDR1 MNHEY, CDR2 SMNVEV (reference sequence). There are 15 residues in the CDR3. The data were taken from a study of Tregs in tolerant kidney transplant recipients. Study at large: Recipients received nonmyeloablative bone marrow transplants from related graft donors, with transient mixed chimerism. Notes on the study in general: No direct test of biological reproducibility was done here. Some patients' samples used different primers over time, so nucleotide sequences weren't comparable. Tolerant patients' donor-specific Tregs expanded beyond overall Tregs, suggesting antigen-driven growth.

This receptor was identified in a human donor who received a combined kidney and bone marrow transplant. The sample here was Tregs from blood, taken before the transplant. The gene calls are TRBV27 and TRBJ1-4, with TRBD1 as a possible D gene (6 bases). DNA for the CDR3: TGTGCCAGCAGTTTATCGAGCCAGGGGTATGAAAAACTGTTTTTT. Translating gives CASSLSSQGYEKLFF.